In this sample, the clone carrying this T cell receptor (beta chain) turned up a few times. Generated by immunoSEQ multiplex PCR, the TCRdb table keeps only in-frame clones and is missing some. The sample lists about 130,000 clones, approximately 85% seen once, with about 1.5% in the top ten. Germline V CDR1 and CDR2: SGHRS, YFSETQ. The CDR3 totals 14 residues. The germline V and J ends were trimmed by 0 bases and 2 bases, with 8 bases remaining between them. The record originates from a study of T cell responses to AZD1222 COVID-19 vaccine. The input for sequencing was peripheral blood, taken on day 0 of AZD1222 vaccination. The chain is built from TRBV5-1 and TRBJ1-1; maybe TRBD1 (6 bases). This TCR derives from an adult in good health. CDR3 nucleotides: TGCGCCAGCAGCTTGGGGACAGTAAACACTGAAGCTTTCTTT. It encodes CASSLGTVNTEAFF.